The clone carrying this T cell receptor beta chain was seen a handful of times. Antigen specificity is unknown. This specimen comes from a study of T cell repertoires in cytomegalovirus infection. Study-level information: Both recently identified HLA-C-restricted and well-studied HLA-B-restricted CMV epitopes were used in the study. An indication of both CMV infection and matching HLA type came from public TCR beta signatures.

In TCRdb, the reads were re-called with MiXCR into one record per CDR3 protein. This sample has roughly 180,000 distinct CDR3 sequences; 20% to 25% occur once, and the top ten carry roughly 25%. Whole-study findings and limits: CMV-specific TCR beta clonotypes restricted by HLA-C were the ones dominating the ex vivo response.

The input for sequencing was CD8+ T cells from cultured PBMCs, taken from culture after CMV antigen stimulation. This clonotype originated in a human donor in good health (CMV status not recorded). Some clones in this sample may be carry-over from other donors' samples.

The CDR3: CASSPDTNEQYF. As DNA, the CDR3 is TGCGCCAGCAGCCCTGACACCAACGAGCAGTACTTC. This chain links TRBV4-1 with TRBJ2-7; no definite D call. Looked up from germline, CDR1 is MGHRA and CDR2 is YSYEKL. The length of the CDR3 is 12 residues. V shed 4 bases and J shed 5 bases, with 9 bases lying between them.